The next 9 T cell receptor beta chains were all read from a single sample in a study of blood T cell repertoires in COVID-19. Data came from immunoSEQ multiplex PCR; TCRdb stores just in-frame clones and leaves some out. The table has around 140,000 clones, approximately 81% seen once. Sequenced sample: peripheral blood. The origin of the receptors is a human donor in a cohort sampled during active COVID-19.

The chain is built from TRBV2 and TRBJ1-2, with D tentatively TRBD1 (5 bases). This CDR3 has 17 amino acids. Germline CDR1 SNHLY, CDR2 FYNNEI. Between the trimmed V and J ends, which lost 3 bases and 4 bases, there was a span of 21 bases. CDR3 loop: CASSDFGQGLSSYGYTF. In nucleotides, the CDR3 is TGTGCCAGCAGTGATTTCGGGCAGGGCCTCTCGTCCTATGGCTACACCTTC. Variable domain in full (rest from reference TRBV2 and TRBJ1-2): EPEVTQTPSHQVTQMGQEVILRCVPISNHLYFYWYRQILGQKVEFLVSFYNNEISEKSEIFDDQFSVERPDGSNFTLKIRSTKLEDSAMYFCASSDFGQGLSSYGYTFGSGTRLTVV.

This chain links TRBV10-2 with TRBJ1-6; 9 bases line up with TRBD1. This CDR3 is built from 15 residues. In germline, CDR1 is WSHSY, CDR2 SAAADI. V shed 6 bases and J 1 base; nucleotides not matched to a gene: 1. CDR3 in DNA: TGCGCCAGCAGGGACAGGGGATCCTATAATTCACCCCTCCACTTT. Translating it yields CASRDRGSYNSPLHF.

Written as DNA, the CDR3 is TGTGCCACCAGCCCACAAGCGGGGCAACTCCAAGAGACCCAGTACTTC. Translated: CATSPQAGQLQETQYF. The rearrangement uses TRBV15 and TRBJ2-5, with 7 bases fitting TRBD2. The V gene end was trimmed by 5 bases and the J gene end by 1 base; junction bases not matched to a gene: 10. Germline V lookup: CDR1 LNHNV, CDR2 YYDKDF (reference sequence). The CDR3 length is 16 residues. Using reference TRBV15 and TRBJ2-5 for the parts outside the CDR3, the full variable domain is DAMVIQNPRYQVTQFGKPVTLSCSQTLNHNVMYWYQQKSSQAPKLLFHYYDKDFNNEADTPDNFQSRRPNTSFCFLDIRSPGLGDTAMYLCATSPQAGQLQETQYFGPGTRLLVL.

The V gene is TRBV5-1, the J gene TRBJ1-1; TRBD1 agrees at 9 bases. In germline, CDR1 is SGHRS, CDR2 YFSETQ. Trimming took 2 bases from V and 4 from J; bases not matched to a gene: 6. This CDR3 contains 15 residues. CDR3 protein: CASSLQGASGTEAFF. The CDR3 nucleotides read TGCGCCAGCAGCTTACAGGGGGCCAGCGGCACTGAAGCTTTCTTT.

CDR3 sequence reads: CASSLIGGRAVDTQYF. CDR3 coding DNA: TGCGCCAGCAGCTTGATCGGCGGGAGGGCCGTCGATACGCAGTATTTT. This chain connects TRBV5-1 to TRBJ2-3; 9 bases are a match to TRBD2. The CDR3 runs 16 residues. Germline assignment: CDR1 SGHRS and CDR2 YFSETQ. The J segment lost 6 bases and the V segment lost 1 base, leaving 9 bases of the junction unmatched.

The rearrangement uses TRBV5-5 and TRBJ2-5; tentatively, D is TRBD1 (5 bases). The length of the CDR3 is 15 residues. Germline CDR1 reads SGHKS; CDR2 reads YYEKEE (reference sequence). V was shortened by 5 bases and J by 5 bases, with 19 bases between the two germline ends. CDR3 sequence reads: CASRSLGGAQETQYF. The CDR3 DNA reads TGTGCCAGCAGATCCCTCGGTGGGGCCCAGGAGACCCAGTACTTC.

The rearrangement joins TRBV7-9 to TRBJ2-3; a possible D gene is TRBD2 (5 bases). V was shortened by 3 bases and J by 5 bases, with 18 bases between the two germline ends. This CDR3 spans 16 amino acids. Germline CDR1 SEHNR, CDR2 FQNEAQ (reference sequence). CDR3 in DNA: TGTGCCAGCAGCTTCCAGTCAGCGGAGGCGGGAGATACGCAGTATTTT. Protein product: CASSFQSAEAGDTQYF.

The genes are TRBV6-6 and TRBJ1-6; TRBD1 aligns across 8 bases. Per germline, CDR1 MNHNY and CDR2 SVGAGI (reference sequence). Losses at the gene ends were 5 bases for V and 8 bases for J; bases not matched to a gene: 5. This CDR3 region has 14 residues. CDR3 nucleotide sequence: TGTGCCAGCAGTCCCAGGGGGCTAGATTCACCCCTCCACTTT. This codes for CASSPRGLDSPLHF.

The chain has TRBV3-1 (or the pseudogene TRBV3-2) and TRBJ2-5; 13 bases align to TRBD2. This CDR3 has 16 residues. Germline V gives CDR1 LGHDT, CDR2 YNNKEL (reference sequence). The V and J ends lost 4 bases and 1 base, in that order; junction bases with no gene match: 3. DNA of the CDR3: TGTGCCAGCAGCCCGGGACTAGCGGGAAGCCAAGAGACCCAGTACTTC. Translation: CASSPGLAGSQETQYF.